Below are 28 T cell receptor beta chains sequenced from a single sample in a study of cytomegalovirus exposure and HLA in healthy donors. 13 Jbeta primers and 60 Vbeta primers were used for the PCR. Here immunoSEQ multiplex PCR was the method, and the copy in TCRdb shows in-frame clones only, minus some. The sample lists about 93,000 clones, around 78% occurring once. What was sequenced was PBMCs. Receptor source: a man aged 25-40 years in good health and CMV-seronegative.

The V and J genes are TRBV28 and TRBJ2-1; 13 bases are a match to TRBD2. Germline lookup yields CDR1 MDHEN and CDR2 SYDVKM. After removal of 1 base from V and 9 bases from J, the junction contained 3 bases not matched to a gene. The CDR3 loop spans 15 amino acids. Written as DNA, the CDR3 is TGTGCCAGCAGTTTATCAACTAGCGGGAGGGCTGAGCAGTTCTTC. Translation: CASSLSTSGRAEQFF. Combining the CDR3 with reference TRBV28 and TRBJ2-1 gives the whole variable domain DVKVTQSSRYLVKRTGEKVFLECVQDMDHENMFWYRQDPGLGLRLIYFSYDVKMKEKGDIPEGYSVSREKKERFSLILESASTNQTSMYLCASSLSTSGRAEQFFGPGTRLTVL.

The chain combines TRBV14 with TRBJ2-3; 7 bases are shared with TRBD2. CDR1 and CDR2 (germline): SGHDN, FVKESK. The CDR3 is made up of 16 amino acids. The trim removed 2 bases at V and 2 bases at J, leaving 7 bases unmatched. The CDR3 loop reads CASSQNRDYFTDTQYF. Here the CDR3 DNA reads TGTGCCAGCAGCCAAAACCGGGACTACTTCACAGATACGCAGTATTTT.

The chain recombines TRBV14 with TRBJ1-5; D is unclear. V lost 3 bases, J lost 5 bases, and 5 bases lay in between. Germline CDR1 reads SGHDN; CDR2 reads FVKESK. The CDR3 runs 12 residues. The CDR3 sequence is CASSHYDQPQHF. Here the CDR3 DNA reads TGTGCCAGCAGCCACTACGATCAGCCCCAGCATTTT.

The CDR3 DNA is TGTGCCAGCAGCTTAGGGACTATGAAGCTAGCTTTCTTT. The encoded protein is CASSLGTMKLAFF. The chain employs TRBV13 and TRBJ1-1; no firm D call. This CDR3 region has 13 residues. Trimming shortened V by 0 bases and J by 10 bases, and 12 bases separated the two germline ends. In germline, CDR1 is PRHDT, CDR2 FYEKMQ (reference sequence).

V gene TRBV4-2 combines with J gene TRBJ2-1; TRBD2 aligns across 12 bases. J was trimmed by 7 bases and V by 6 bases; bases with no gene match: 4. CDR3 size: 14 residues. CDR1 and CDR2 (germline): LGHNA, YNFKEQ. Here the CDR3 reads CASRLAGGRNEQFF. The CDR3 DNA follows: TGTGCCAGCAGACTAGCGGGAGGCCGAAATGAGCAGTTCTTC.

J is TRBJ1-5 and V is TRBV19; 10 bases line up with TRBD1. Unmatched junction bases numbered 11, after V lost 5 bases and J lost 4 bases. Per the germline V gene, CDR1 is LNHDA and CDR2 is SQIVND (reference sequence). This CDR3 has 17 residues. This CDR3 reads CASSPRGTGAGNQPQHF. CDR3 DNA: TGTGCCAGTAGTCCGAGGGGGACAGGGGCTGGGAATCAGCCCCAGCATTTT.

The chain uses TRBV5-1 and TRBJ2-5; D is ambiguous. This CDR3 region has 13 residues. V gave up 4 bases and J gave up 4 bases, with 11 bases separating them. Germline CDR1 and CDR2: SGHRS and YFSETQ. The CDR3 coding sequence is TGCGCCAGCAGCCCCGTCGCGGTAGAGACCCAGTACTTC. Its translation: CASSPVAVETQYF.

This sequence joins TRBV27 and TRBJ2-7; D gene ambiguous. V dropped 2 bases and J dropped 0 bases, with 8 bases sitting between them. Germline V gene lookup returns CDR1 MNHEY and CDR2 SMNVEV (reference sequence). The CDR3 consists of 14 residues. The CDR3 DNA reads as TGTGCCAGCAGTTTAAGCACTAACTCCTACGAGCAGTACGTC. Protein sequence: CASSLSTNSYEQYV.

The chain uses TRBV19 and TRBJ2-7; possibly TRBD1 for D (6 bases). The CDR3 length is 11 residues. Germline V gives CDR1 LNHDA, CDR2 SQIVND (reference sequence). Trimming cost V 7 bases and J 5 bases, with 9 bases left between them. CDR3 nucleotides: TGTGCCAGTACACAGGGAAACGAGCAGTACTTC. It translates to CASTQGNEQYF.

The V gene is TRBV15, the J gene TRBJ1-2, with a tentative D call TRBD1 (6 bases). Trimming stripped 2 bases from V and 2 bases from J, with 15 bases between. This CDR3 is 16 amino acids long. Per germline, CDR1 LNHNV and CDR2 YYDKDF (reference sequence). Here the CDR3 reads CATSRPQRDRNYGYTF. The CDR3 nucleotides are TGTGCCACCAGCAGACCGCAGAGAGACAGGAACTATGGCTACACCTTC.

Only one count was recorded for this clone. This chain uses TRBV6-4 with TRBJ1-1; 8 bases align to TRBD1. J was trimmed by 0 bases and V by 6 bases; bases with no gene match: 12. Germline loops: CDR1 MRHNA, CDR2 SNTAGT. This CDR3 is built from 17 residues. CDR3 nucleotide sequence: TGTGCCAGCAGACATCCGGGACAGGACCTCATGAACACTGAAGCTTTCTTT. Encoded protein: CASRHPGQDLMNTEAFF.

The chain recombines TRBV6-1 with TRBJ2-1; D perhaps matches TRBD1 (6 bases). Germline V gene sequence: CDR1 MNHNS, CDR2 SASEGT. This CDR3 is 17 amino acids long. V was shortened by 4 bases and J by 10 bases, with 26 bases between the two germline ends. The CDR3 region has the DNA TGTGCCAGCAGTGGGTCACTCCGGGACAATGAAGTAGGGGAGCAGTTCTTC. It specifies CASSGSLRDNEVGEQFF.

This chain connects TRBV7-9 to TRBJ2-3; 9 bases fit TRBD2. From germline, CDR1 is SEHNR and CDR2 FQNEAQ (reference sequence). V lost 6 bases to trimming and J lost 5 bases; unmatched junction nucleotides: 9. The CDR3 contains 15 residues. CDR3 loop: CASRSTAGGLDTQYF. DNA for the CDR3: TGTGCCAGCAGGTCAACGGCGGGGGGGCTAGATACGCAGTATTTT. Full variable domain (remainder filled in from reference TRBV7-9 and TRBJ2-3): DTGVSQNPRHKITKRGQNVTFRCDPISEHNRLYWYRQTLGQGPEFLTYFQNEAQLEKSRLLSDRFSAERPKGSFSTLEIQRTEQGDSAMYLCASRSTAGGLDTQYFGPGTRLTVL.

This chain links TRBV19 with TRBJ2-7; no clear D gene. Germline assignment: CDR1 LNHDA and CDR2 SQIVND (reference sequence). V lost 1 base, J lost 2 bases, and 9 bases lay in between. The CDR3 runs to 14 residues. Here the CDR3 reads CASSIGHRPYEQYF. For the CDR3, the DNA is TGTGCCAGTAGTATAGGACACCGTCCCTACGAGCAGTACTTC.

The chain joins TRBV14 to TRBJ1-1, with D unresolved. Germline V gives CDR1 SGHDN, CDR2 FVKESK. The CDR3 totals 15 residues. Trimming left V 4 bases short and J 2 bases short, with 14 bases between. The CDR3 is CASSPTPTHNTEAFF. CDR3 sequence (DNA): TGTGCCAGCAGCCCCACCCCGACTCATAACACTGAAGCTTTCTTT.

The rearrangement joins TRBV11-3 to TRBJ2-3; tentatively, D is TRBD1 (5 bases). V lost 8 bases and J 2 bases, leaving 11 bases between the germline ends. In germline, CDR1 is SGHNT, CDR2 YENEEA. The CDR3 totals 13 residues. The CDR3 region has the DNA TGTGCCAGCTCAGACAGTAACACAGATACGCAGTATTTT. This encodes CASSDSNTDTQYF.

This clone occurred a few times. The rearrangement links TRBV29-1 to TRBJ1-1, with TRBD1 matching 7 bases. The germline gives CDR1 SQVTM, CDR2 ANQGSEA. V shed 7 bases and J 0 bases; nucleotides not matched to a gene: 8. CDR3 length: 14 residues. The CDR3 here is CSAQGGHLNTEAFF. CDR3 in DNA: TGCAGCGCCCAGGGGGGACACTTGAACACTGAAGCTTTCTTT. Looking up the rest from reference TRBV29-1 and TRBJ1-1 gives the full variable domain: SAVISQKPSRDICQRGTSLTIQCQVDSQVTMMFWYRQQPGQSLTLIATANQGSEATYESGFVIDKFPISRPNLTFSTLTVSNMSPEDSSIYLCSAQGGHLNTEAFFGQGTRLTVV.

The rearrangement links TRBV7-6 to TRBJ1-3; 11 bases fit TRBD1. J gave up 8 bases and V 5 bases, and 5 bases lay outside the gene matches. Per the germline V gene, CDR1 is SGHVS and CDR2 is FNYEAQ. The CDR3 runs to 14 residues. The CDR3 is CASSPGTGGYTIYF. The DNA for the CDR3 is TGTGCCAGCAGCCCTGGGACAGGGGGTTACACCATATATTTT.

The J gene is TRBJ1-1, the V gene TRBV5-1; D possibly corresponds to TRBD1 (6 bases). The V gene lost 3 bases and the J gene lost 0 bases, with 18 bases spanning the gap. Germline V CDR1 and CDR2: SGHRS, YFSETQ. The CDR3 is 17 residues long. CDR3 bases: TGCGCCAGCAGCTCGCCAGGGGTAGGGCCTATGAACACTGAAGCTTTCTTT. Protein: CASSSPGVGPMNTEAFF.

The J gene is TRBJ1-3, the V gene TRBV7-6, with D perhaps TRBD1 (6 bases). This CDR3 contains 17 residues. Germline CDR1 and CDR2: SGHVS and FNYEAQ. Between the trimmed V and J ends, which lost 2 bases and 0 bases, there was a span of 14 bases. The CDR3 coding sequence is TGTGCCAGCAGCTTAACAAGGACAGAAAACTCTGGAAACACCATATATTTT. This gives the protein CASSLTRTENSGNTIYF. Full variable domain (remainder filled in from reference TRBV7-6 and TRBJ1-3): GAGVSQSPRYKVTKRGQDVALRCDPISGHVSLYWYRQALGQGPEFLTYFNYEAQQDKSGLPNDRFSAERPEGSISTLTIQRTEQRDSAMYRCASSLTRTENSGNTIYFGEGSWLTVV.

The chain combines TRBV27 with TRBJ1-5; 7 nucleotides match TRBD1. This CDR3 is 14 amino acids long. Per germline, CDR1 MNHEY and CDR2 SMNVEV (reference sequence). J gave up 5 bases and V 5 bases, and 6 bases lay outside the gene matches. This CDR3 reads CASSGGGPHQPQHF. The CDR3 DNA sequence: TGTGCCAGCAGTGGAGGGGGCCCCCATCAGCCCCAGCATTTT.

This clone was observed a few times. The chain has TRBV6-1 and TRBJ1-2; 8 bases are shared with TRBD1. CDR1 MNHNS and CDR2 SASEGT come from the germline V gene. The CDR3 runs 15 residues. Trimming cost V 7 bases and J 3 bases; bases outside gene matches: 10. The chain's CDR3 is CASTDLTGEDYGYTF. The CDR3 DNA sequence: TGTGCCAGCACCGATTTGACAGGGGAAGACTATGGCTACACCTTC.

This clone was observed a few times. The chain uses TRBV7-3 and TRBJ2-7; possibly TRBD2 for D (6 bases). The germline V and J ends were trimmed by 5 bases and 2 bases, with 19 bases remaining between them. This CDR3 contains 16 residues. Germline CDR1 reads SGHTA; CDR2 reads FQGTGA. CDR3 in amino acids: CASSPGGPSVPYEQYF. The CDR3 DNA follows: TGTGCCAGCAGCCCCGGGGGACCATCGGTTCCCTACGAGCAGTACTTC.

The V gene is TRBV5-1, the J gene TRBJ1-2; 8 bases agree with TRBD1. Germline V gives CDR1 SGHRS, CDR2 YFSETQ. The CDR3 runs 15 residues. The V and J ends lost 4 bases and 6 bases, in that order; junction bases with no gene match: 11. This chain's CDR3 is CASSGQGAREDGYTF. CDR3 bases: TGCGCCAGCAGCGGCCAGGGGGCTAGGGAAGATGGCTACACCTTC.

The chain links TRBV5-1 to TRBJ2-2; a weak D match, TRBD1 (7 bases). CDR3 size: 16 residues. The germline CDR1 and CDR2 sequences are SGHRS and YFSETQ. The ends were cut back, 4 bases at V and 3 bases at J, with 16 bases in the middle. The CDR3 region has the DNA TGCGCCAGCAGCGGTCAGGGGGGAAGTTACACCGGGGAGCTGTTTTTT. Its translation is CASSGQGGSYTGELFF.

Written as DNA, the CDR3 is TGTGCCAGCAGCGTAGTAGGGACAGGGGGCACTGAAGCTTTCTTT. This translates into CASSVVGTGGTEAFF. V and J are TRBV9 and TRBJ1-1, with 11 nucleotides matching TRBD1. The V segment lost 0 bases and the J segment 4 bases; nucleotides outside the gene matches: 2. Germline V gene sequence: CDR1 SGDLS, CDR2 YYNGEE. The CDR3 sequence is 15 residues long.

The rearrangement joins TRBV7-8 to TRBJ1-1, with D perhaps TRBD1 (5 bases). CDR3 length: 16 residues. CDR1 is SGHVS and CDR2 is FQNEAQ in the germline V gene. The V end lost 3 bases, the J end lost 1 base, and 15 bases lay between the germline ends. The CDR3 DNA follows: TGTGCCAGCAGCTTCAAGACAGCGACCCGGAACACTGAAGCTTTCTTT. Protein product: CASSFKTATRNTEAFF.

The rearrangement links TRBV7-2 to TRBJ1-4, with 7 positions matching TRBD1. J gave up 5 bases and V 4 bases, and 4 bases lay outside the gene matches. This CDR3 is built from 14 residues. Germline values: CDR1 SGHTA, CDR2 FQGNSA. The CDR3 bases are TGTGCCAGCAGCTCAGGGGGAAGGAATGAAAAACTGTTTTTT. This encodes CASSSGGRNEKLFF.